This T cell receptor beta chain was sequenced during a study of T-cell memory formation after mild COVID-19. Looking at the study overall: TCR clusters showed largely donor specificity.

TCRdb itself ran the 5' RACE reads through MiXCR, one entry per CDR3 protein. The data show more than 350,000 distinct CDR3 sequences, with about 15% seen just once and 20% to 25% held by the top ten. A few counts support this clonotype. Its antigen is as yet unknown. The study's findings and limits: Pre-infection memory harbored some responding clones, suggesting cross-reactive memory joined. Largely, contracting CD4+ clones fell within CM and EM, and contracting CD8+ clones within EMRA.

This CDR3 has 15 residues. Per germline, CDR1 SGHKS and CDR2 YYEKEE (reference sequence). Losses at the gene ends were 5 bases for V and 0 bases for J; bases not matched to a gene: 5. The sequenced sample consisted of PBMCs or a T cell subset sorted from them (not recorded which). This sequence originates from a man aged 18 to 29 who had mild COVID-19 (a few samples of this study predate the infection). Cell type and time point are not known. J is TRBJ1-5 and V is TRBV5-5; TRBD1 matches at 7 bases. The CDR3 DNA follows: TGTGCCAGCAGTTTGAACAGGGGTAGCAATCAGCCCCAGCATTTT. Protein sequence: CASSLNRGSNQPQHF.